Below, one T cell receptor (beta chain) is given with its context. What it binds is not known. This table comes from immunoSEQ multiplex PCR, and its TCRdb copy is limited to in-frame clones, with some not included. This sample has tens of thousands of clones, with 91% found just once. The data were obtained in a study of graft-versus-host responses after intestinal transplantation. As for the study in general: Transplantation in recipients was multivisceral, liver-intestinal, or isolated intestinal. The whole recipient group had anti-thymocyte globulin induction followed by tacrolimus and steroids for around 3 years.

Study-wide results and limits: GvH clonotypes were identified within recipient marrow, with a subset emerging first in ileum or blood.

Germline V gene sequence: CDR1 SGHDT, CDR2 YYEEEE. The CDR3 totals 16 residues. V was clipped by 1 base and J by 0 bases, with 13 bases between them. The source material was unstimulated CD8+ T cells sorted from spleen or lymph node cells, sampled before intestinal transplant. This clonotype was obtained from a human donor who received an intestinal transplant. The gene calls are TRBV5-6 and TRBJ1-1; maybe TRBD1 (6 bases). DNA of the CDR3: TGTGCCAGCAGCTTGTACAGGGCCGGGGTGAACACTGAAGCTTTCTTT. Residues: CASSLYRAGVNTEAFF.